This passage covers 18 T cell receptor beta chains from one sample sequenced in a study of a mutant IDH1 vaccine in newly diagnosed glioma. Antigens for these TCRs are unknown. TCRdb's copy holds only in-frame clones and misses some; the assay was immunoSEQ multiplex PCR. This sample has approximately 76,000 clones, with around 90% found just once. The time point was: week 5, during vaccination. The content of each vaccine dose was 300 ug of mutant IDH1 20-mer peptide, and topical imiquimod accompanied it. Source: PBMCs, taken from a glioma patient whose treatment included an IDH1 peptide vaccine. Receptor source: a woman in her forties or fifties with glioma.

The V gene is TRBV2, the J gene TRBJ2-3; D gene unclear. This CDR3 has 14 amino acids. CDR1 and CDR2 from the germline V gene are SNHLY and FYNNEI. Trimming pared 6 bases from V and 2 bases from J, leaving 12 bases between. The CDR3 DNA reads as TGTGCCAGCAGGCCCAACACTTACACAGATACGCAGTATTTT. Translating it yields CASRPNTYTDTQYF.

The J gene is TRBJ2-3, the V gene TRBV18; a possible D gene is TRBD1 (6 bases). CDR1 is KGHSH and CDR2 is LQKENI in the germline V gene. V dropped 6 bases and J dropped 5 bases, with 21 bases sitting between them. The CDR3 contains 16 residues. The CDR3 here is CASSPRDYRVGDTQYF. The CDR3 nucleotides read TGTGCCAGCTCCCCCCGAGACTACAGGGTTGGAGATACGCAGTATTTT.

The CDR3 sequence: CASSPFRATTLGAKNIQYF. The DNA for the CDR3 is TGTGCCAGCAGTCCATTCCGCGCGACTACCCTGGGGGCCAAAAACATTCAGTACTTC. This chain links TRBV27 with TRBJ2-4; weak D call: TRBD2 (5 bases). The germline V and J ends were trimmed by 5 bases and 1 base, with 24 bases remaining between them. The CDR3 has 19 residues. CDR1 and CDR2 from the germline V gene are MNHEY and SMNVEV (reference sequence).

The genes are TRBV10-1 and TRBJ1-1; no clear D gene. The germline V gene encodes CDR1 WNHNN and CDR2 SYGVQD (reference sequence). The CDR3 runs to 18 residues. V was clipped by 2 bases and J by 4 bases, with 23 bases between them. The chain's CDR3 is CASSEGLREGEQSTEAFF. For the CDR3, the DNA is TGCGCCAGCAGTGAGGGACTTAGAGAGGGCGAGCAGAGCACTGAAGCTTTCTTT.

CDR3 nucleotides: TGTGCCAGCAGTGAACGCGAGAACTATGGCTACACCTTC. The encoded protein is CASSERENYGYTF. The V call is TRBV6-1, the J call TRBJ1-2, with unresolved D. Trimming left V 2 bases short and J 2 bases short, with 6 bases between. Per germline, CDR1 MNHNS and CDR2 SASEGT. This CDR3 comprises 13 residues.

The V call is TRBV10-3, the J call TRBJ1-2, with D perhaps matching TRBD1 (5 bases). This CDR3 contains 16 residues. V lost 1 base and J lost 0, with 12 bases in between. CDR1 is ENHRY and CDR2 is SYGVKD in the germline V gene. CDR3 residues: CAISEYLTESNYGYTF. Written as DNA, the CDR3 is TGTGCCATCAGTGAGTATCTGACAGAATCTAACTATGGCTACACCTTC.

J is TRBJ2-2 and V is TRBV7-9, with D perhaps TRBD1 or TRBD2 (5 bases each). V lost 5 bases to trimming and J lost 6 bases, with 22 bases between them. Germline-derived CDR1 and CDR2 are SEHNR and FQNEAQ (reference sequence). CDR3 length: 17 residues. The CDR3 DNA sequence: TGTGCCAGCAGCCCCCGGGGTTCGGGGACGCAGTCCGGGGAGCTGTTTTTT. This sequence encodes CASSPRGSGTQSGELFF.

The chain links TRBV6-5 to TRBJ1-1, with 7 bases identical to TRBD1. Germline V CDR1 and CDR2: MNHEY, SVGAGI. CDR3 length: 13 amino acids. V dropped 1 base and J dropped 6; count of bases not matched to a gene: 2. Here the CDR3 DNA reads TGTGCCAGCAGTTACTTAGACAGGGCTGAAGCTTTCTTT. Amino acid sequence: CASSYLDRAEAFF.

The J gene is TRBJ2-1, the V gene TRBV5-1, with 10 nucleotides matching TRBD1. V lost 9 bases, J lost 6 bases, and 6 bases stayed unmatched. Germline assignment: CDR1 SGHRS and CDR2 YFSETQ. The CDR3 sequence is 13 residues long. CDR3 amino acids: CATRDRGGNEQFF. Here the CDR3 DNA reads TGCGCCACCCGGGACAGGGGTGGCAATGAGCAGTTCTTC.

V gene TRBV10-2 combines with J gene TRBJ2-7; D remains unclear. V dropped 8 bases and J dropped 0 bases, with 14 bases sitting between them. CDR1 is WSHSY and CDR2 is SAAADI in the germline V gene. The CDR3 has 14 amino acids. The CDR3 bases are TGCGCCAGCTCGCAATTAGGAAGCTCCTACGAGCAGTACTTC. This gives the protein CASSQLGSSYEQYF.

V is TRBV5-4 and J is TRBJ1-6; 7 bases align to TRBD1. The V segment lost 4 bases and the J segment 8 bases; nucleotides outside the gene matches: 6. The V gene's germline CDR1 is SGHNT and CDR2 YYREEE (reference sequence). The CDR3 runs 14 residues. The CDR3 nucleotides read TGTGCCAGCAGCCTGGGACAGTGGGATTCACCCCTCCACTTT. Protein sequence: CASSLGQWDSPLHF. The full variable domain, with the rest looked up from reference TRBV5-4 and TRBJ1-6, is ETGVTQSPTHLIKTRGQQVTLRCSSQSGHNTVSWYQQALGQGPQFIFQYYREEENGRGNFPPRFSGLQFPNYSSELNVNALELDDSALYLCASSLGQWDSPLHFGNGTRLTVT.

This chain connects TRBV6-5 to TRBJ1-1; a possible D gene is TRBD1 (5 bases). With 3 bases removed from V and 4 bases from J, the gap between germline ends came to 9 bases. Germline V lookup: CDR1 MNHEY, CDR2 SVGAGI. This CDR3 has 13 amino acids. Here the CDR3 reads CASSYQGGTEAFF. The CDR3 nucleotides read TGTGCCAGCAGTTATCAGGGTGGCACTGAAGCTTTCTTT.

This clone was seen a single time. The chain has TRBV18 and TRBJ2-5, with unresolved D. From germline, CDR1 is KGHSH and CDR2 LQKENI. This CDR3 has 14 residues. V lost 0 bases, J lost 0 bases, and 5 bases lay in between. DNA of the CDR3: TGTGCCAGCTCACCACCCAACGACCAAGAGACCCAGTACTTC. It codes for CASSPPNDQETQYF.

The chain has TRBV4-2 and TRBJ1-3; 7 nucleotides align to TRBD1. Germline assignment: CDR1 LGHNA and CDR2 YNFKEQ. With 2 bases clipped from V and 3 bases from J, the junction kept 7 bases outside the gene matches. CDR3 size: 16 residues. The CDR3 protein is CASSQLTGSRGNTIYF. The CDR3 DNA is TGTGCCAGCAGCCAACTGACAGGGTCTCGTGGAAACACCATATATTTT.

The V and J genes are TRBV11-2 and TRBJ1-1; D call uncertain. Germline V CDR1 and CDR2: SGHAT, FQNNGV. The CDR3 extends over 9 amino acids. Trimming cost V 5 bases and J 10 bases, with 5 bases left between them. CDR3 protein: CASSPGAFF. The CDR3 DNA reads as TGTGCCAGCAGCCCGGGAGCTTTCTTT.

This chain's CDR3 is CASSQDYDSYEQYF. For the CDR3, the DNA is TGTGCCAGCAGCCAAGATTACGACTCCTACGAGCAGTACTTC. The chain is built from TRBV4-2 and TRBJ2-7; D gene uncertain. V lost 0 bases to trimming and J lost 0 bases, with 6 bases between them. In germline, CDR1 is LGHNA, CDR2 YNFKEQ. This CDR3 contains 14 residues.

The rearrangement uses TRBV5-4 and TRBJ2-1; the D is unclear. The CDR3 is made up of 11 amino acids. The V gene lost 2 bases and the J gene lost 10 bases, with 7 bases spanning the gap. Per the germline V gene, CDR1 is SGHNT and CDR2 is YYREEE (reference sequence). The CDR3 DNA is TGTGCCAGCAGCTTTTTTGGGGAGCAGTTCTTC. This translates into CASSFFGEQFF.

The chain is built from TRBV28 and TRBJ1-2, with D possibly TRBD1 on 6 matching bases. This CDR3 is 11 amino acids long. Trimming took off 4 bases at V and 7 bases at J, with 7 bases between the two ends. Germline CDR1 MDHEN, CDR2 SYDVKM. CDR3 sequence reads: CASSWGLGYTF. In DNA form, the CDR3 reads TGTGCCAGCAGTTGGGGGCTTGGCTACACCTTC.